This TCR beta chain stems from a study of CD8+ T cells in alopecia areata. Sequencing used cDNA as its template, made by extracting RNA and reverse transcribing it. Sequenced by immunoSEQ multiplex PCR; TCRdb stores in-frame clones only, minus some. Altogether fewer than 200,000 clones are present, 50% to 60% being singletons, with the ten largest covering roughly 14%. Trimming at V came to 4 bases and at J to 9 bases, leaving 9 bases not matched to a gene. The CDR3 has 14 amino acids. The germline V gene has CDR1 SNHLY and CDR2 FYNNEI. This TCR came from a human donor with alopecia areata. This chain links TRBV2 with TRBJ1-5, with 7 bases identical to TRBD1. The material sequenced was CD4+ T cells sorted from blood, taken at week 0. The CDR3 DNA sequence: TGTGCCAGCAGTGGACAGGGTGGGCGGAGGCCCCAGCATTTT. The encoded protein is CASSGQGGRRPQHF.